The rows below give T cell receptor beta chains drawn from one sample of a study of CD8+CD57+ T cells in acquired aplastic anemia. Via MiXCR, TCRdb re-called the reads, giving one row per CDR3 protein. The sample holds about 400,000 distinct CDR3 sequences; roughly 64% are singletons and the top ten take more than 3.5%. Sequenced: sorted CD4+, CD8+, or CD8+CD57+ T cells (not recorded which) from PBMCs. Receptors originate from a human donor in good health, serving as a control. The CDR3 runs from the conserved cysteine through the conserved F or W. A D gene is named only where the DNA matches it firmly. Not every row has a clone size; where given, it reads once, few, many or a size class.

V gene: TRBV12-3/TRBV12-4; D gene: -; J gene: TRBJ1-4; clone size: once; CDR3 protein: CASSFGVQGVEKLFF; CDR3 DNA: TGTGCCAGCAGTTTTGGCGTTCAGGGAGTTGAAAAACTGTTTTTT
V gene: TRBV7-2; D gene: TRBD1; J gene: TRBJ1-1; clone size: -; CDR3 protein: CASRTGQSRETQYFF; CDR3 DNA: TGTGCCAGCCGAACGGGACAGTCGAGGGAGACCCAGTACTTCTTT
V gene: TRBV7-3; D gene: -; J gene: TRBJ2-3; clone size: many; CDR3 protein: CASSSRGGRGSTDTQYF; CDR3 DNA: TGTGCCAGCAGCTCGAGGGGGGGGAGGGGAAGCACAGATACGCAGTATTTT
V gene: TRBV15; D gene: TRBD2; J gene: TRBJ2-3; clone size: many; CDR3 protein: CATSRDPGGGTDTQYF; CDR3 DNA: TGTGCCACCAGCAGAGACCCCGGGGGGGGCACAGATACGCAGTATTTT
V gene: TRBV7-3; D gene: -; J gene: TRBJ2-3; clone size: -; CDR3 protein: CASSPKVGRADTQYF; CDR3 DNA: TGTGCCAGCAGCCCAAAAGTGGGTCGGGCAGATACGCAGTATTTT
V gene: TRBV15; D gene: TRBD1; J gene: TRBJ1-6; clone size: -; CDR3 protein: CPTGSTLGGYNSLLHF; CDR3 DNA: TGTCCCACCGGCAGCACCCTAGGGGGCTATAATTCACTCCTCCACTTT
V gene: TRBV5-5; D gene: TRBD2; J gene: TRBJ2-1; clone size: -; CDR3 protein: CAGSSRGAEGNEQFF; CDR3 DNA: TGTGCCGGCAGCTCGCGGGGGGCCGAGGGGAATGAGCAGTTCTTC
V gene: TRBV7-2; D gene: -; J gene: TRBJ2-3; clone size: many; CDR3 protein: CASSSGGEDTQYF; CDR3 DNA: TGTGCCAGCAGCTCCGGGGGTGAAGATACGCAGTATTTT
V gene: TRBV5-5; D gene: TRBD1; J gene: TRBJ2-7; clone size: many; CDR3 protein: CASSTTGASYEQYF; CDR3 DNA: TGTGCCAGCAGCACGACAGGGGCCTCCTACGAGCAGTACTTC
V gene: TRBV30; D gene: TRBD1; J gene: TRBJ2-7; clone size: many; CDR3 protein: CAWSVPPTGISYEQYF; CDR3 DNA: TGTGCCTGGAGTGTCCCACCGACAGGGATTTCCTACGAGCAGTACTTC
V gene: TRBV24-1; D gene: -; J gene: TRBJ2-7; clone size: -; CDR3 protein: CSAGGDTFSYEQYF; CDR3 DNA: TGCAGCGCTGGAGGGGACACCTTCTCCTACGAGCAGTACTTC
V gene: TRBV7-2; D gene: -; J gene: TRBJ1-2; clone size: once; CDR3 protein: CASSRDTGRGSRYTF; CDR3 DNA: TGTGCCAGCAGCCGAGACACGGGCAGAGGATCACGCTACACCTTC
V gene: TRBV6-1; D gene: TRBD1; J gene: TRBJ1-5; clone size: -; CDR3 protein: CAISIQGAQPQHF; CDR3 DNA: TGTGCCATCAGTATCCAGGGGGCTCAGCCCCAGCATTTT
V gene: TRBV20-1; D gene: -; J gene: TRBJ1-4; clone size: -; CDR3 protein: CSAASGMGDAGEKLFF; CDR3 DNA: TGCAGTGCCGCCTCTGGGATGGGGGACGCTGGGGAAAAACTGTTTTTT
V gene: TRBV6-1; D gene: TRBD1; J gene: TRBJ1-6; clone size: many; CDR3 protein: CASSVPPGQGYSPLHF; CDR3 DNA: TGTGCCAGCAGTGTACCCCCGGGACAGGGATATTCACCCCTCCACTTT
V gene: TRBV7-2; D gene: -; J gene: TRBJ1-5; clone size: -; CDR3 protein: CASSLTMFSNQPQHF; CDR3 DNA: TGTGCCAGCAGCTTGACCATGTTCAGCAATCAGCCCCAGCATTTT
V gene: TRBV19; D gene: -; J gene: TRBJ1-1; clone size: -; CDR3 protein: CASSKWGIKAFF; CDR3 DNA: TGTGCCAGTAGTAAATGGGGGATTAAAGCTTTCTTT
V gene: TRBV7-9; D gene: -; J gene: TRBJ2-7; clone size: -; CDR3 protein: CASSHNTYEQYF; CDR3 DNA: TGTGCCAGCAGCCACAACACCTACGAGCAGTACTTC
V gene: TRBV24-1; D gene: TRBD1; J gene: TRBJ1-2; clone size: -; CDR3 protein: CATSAFDRVDYGYTF; CDR3 DNA: TGTGCCACCAGTGCCTTTGACAGGGTGGACTATGGCTACACCTTC
V gene: TRBV9; D gene: -; J gene: TRBJ2-1; clone size: few; CDR3 protein: CASSALGGPVYNEQFF; CDR3 DNA: TGTGCCAGCAGCGCCCTCGGGGGGCCGGTATACAATGAGCAGTTCTTC
V gene: TRBV5-6; D gene: -; J gene: TRBJ2-2; clone size: many; CDR3 protein: CASSLAPYTGELFF; CDR3 DNA: TGTGCCAGCAGCTTGGCCCCTTACACCGGGGAGCTGTTTTTT
V gene: TRBV5-1; D gene: -; J gene: TRBJ2-5; clone size: -; CDR3 protein: CASSLGLGQGGETQYF; CDR3 DNA: TGCGCCAGCAGCTTGGGGCTGGGGCAAGGAGGAGAGACCCAGTACTTC
V gene: TRBV5-5; D gene: TRBD1; J gene: TRBJ2-3; clone size: -; CDR3 protein: CASNLQGTDTQYF; CDR3 DNA: TGTGCCAGCAACTTACAGGGGACAGATACGCAGTATTTT
V gene: TRBV2; D gene: -; J gene: TRBJ1-1; clone size: many; CDR3 protein: CASSGPRDINTEAFF; CDR3 DNA: TGTGCCAGCAGTGGTCCCCGGGACATAAACACTGAAGCTTTCTTT
V gene: TRBV15; D gene: -; J gene: TRBJ1-6; clone size: -; CDR3 protein: CASSSDSEYEHHF; CDR3 DNA: TGTGCCAGCAGCTCAGACAGTGAGTACGAGCACCACTTC
V gene: TRBV7-2; D gene: -; J gene: TRBJ1-6; clone size: few; CDR3 protein: CASSEAMSSYNSPLHF; CDR3 DNA: TGTGCCAGCAGCGAGGCGATGAGCTCCTATAATTCACCCCTCCACTTT
V gene: TRBV6-6; D gene: TRBD1; J gene: TRBJ2-7; clone size: -; CDR3 protein: CASKAQVTGGSYEQYF; CDR3 DNA: TGTGCCAGCAAAGCGCAAGTGACAGGGGGAAGTTACGAGCAGTACTTC
V gene: TRBV5-1; D gene: TRBD1; J gene: TRBJ1-1; clone size: -; CDR3 protein: CASTVTGAPDTEAFF; CDR3 DNA: TGCGCCAGCACCGTAACAGGGGCGCCTGACACTGAAGCTTTCTTT
V gene: TRBV19; D gene: -; J gene: TRBJ1-2; clone size: many; CDR3 protein: CASTHHRDGNYGYTF; CDR3 DNA: TGTGCCAGCACGCACCACCGGGACGGTAACTATGGCTACACCTTC
V gene: TRBV7-9; D gene: TRBD1; J gene: TRBJ1-2; clone size: -; CDR3 protein: CASSLQGADYGYAF; CDR3 DNA: TGTGCCAGCAGCTTACAGGGGGCAGACTATGGCTACGCCTTC
V gene: TRBV7-2; D gene: -; J gene: TRBJ1-2; clone size: -; CDR3 protein: CASSLSGGRLYNDGYTF; CDR3 DNA: TGTGCCAGCAGCTTATCGGGAGGAAGACTTTACAATGATGGCTACACCTTC
V gene: TRBV19; D gene: -; J gene: TRBJ2-1; clone size: -; CDR3 protein: CASSVSSASPYNEQFF; CDR3 DNA: TGTGCCAGTAGCGTCTCTAGCGCCAGCCCCTACAATGAGCAGTTCTTC
V gene: TRBV10-3; D gene: -; J gene: TRBJ1-1; clone size: -; CDR3 protein: CAISGPNTEAFF; CDR3 DNA: TGTGCCATCAGCGGCCCGAACACTGAAGCTTTCTTT
V gene: TRBV20-1; D gene: -; J gene: TRBJ2-3; clone size: -; CDR3 protein: CSARCPADTQYF; CDR3 DNA: TGCAGTGCTAGGTGTCCTGCAGATACGCAGTATTTT
V gene: TRBV5-1; D gene: -; J gene: TRBJ2-1; clone size: -; CDR3 protein: CASSRGIGDNEQFF; CDR3 DNA: TGCGCCAGCAGCCGAGGGATCGGGGACAATGAGCAGTTCTTC
V gene: TRBV11-2; D gene: TRBD2; J gene: TRBJ2-7; clone size: -; CDR3 protein: CASSAPTGLAVEQYF; CDR3 DNA: TGTGCCAGCAGTGCCCCCACCGGACTAGCCGTCGAGCAGTACTTC
V gene: TRBV7-2; D gene: -; J gene: TRBJ1-6; clone size: -; CDR3 protein: CASSVGAGLSTYGF; CDR3 DNA: TGTGCCAGCAGCGTCGGGGCCGGGCTCTCAACCTATGGCTTT
V gene: TRBV7-9; D gene: -; J gene: TRBJ2-7; clone size: -; CDR3 protein: CASSVTQKSEQYF; CDR3 DNA: TGTGCCAGCAGCGTAACACAGAAGAGTGAGCAGTACTTC
V gene: TRBV24-1; D gene: -; J gene: TRBJ1-1; clone size: few; CDR3 protein: CATSWTKRDTEAFF; CDR3 DNA: TGTGCCACCAGTTGGACGAAGAGGGACACTGAAGCTTTCTTT
V gene: TRBV15; D gene: -; J gene: TRBJ1-3; clone size: few; CDR3 protein: CATSNLRFSSGNTIYF; CDR3 DNA: TGTGCCACCAGCAATCTTAGGTTCAGCTCTGGAAACACCATATATTTT
V gene: TRBV11-2; D gene: TRBD1; J gene: TRBJ2-7; clone size: -; CDR3 protein: CASSLPGTGVLQYF; CDR3 DNA: TGTGCCAGCAGTCTCCCCGGGACAGGGGTATTGCAGTACTTC
V gene: TRBV7-4; D gene: -; J gene: TRBJ2-7; clone size: -; CDR3 protein: CASSLGESCEQYF; CDR3 DNA: TGCGCCAGCAGCTTAGGCGAATCCTGCGAGCAGTACTTC
V gene: TRBV7-8; D gene: -; J gene: TRBJ1-2; clone size: once; CDR3 protein: CASSEGEGGYTF; CDR3 DNA: TGCGCCAGCAGTGAAGGGGAGGGCGGCTACACCTTC